Below, 5 T cell receptor beta chains from the same sample are listed, as sequenced in a study of blood T cell repertoires in COVID-19. Repertoires were generated with immunoSEQ multiplex PCR, while TCRdb's copy carries only in-frame clones and drops some. The table records 200,000 to 250,000 clones, around 83% of them present only once. The sample consisted of peripheral blood. These receptors were obtained from a woman between 50 and 59 years old with acute or convalescent COVID-19.

A single count supports this clone. This chain links TRBV10-3 with TRBJ2-1; 9 nucleotides match TRBD2. Germline CDR1 is ENHRY and CDR2 is SYGVKD. With V trimmed by 0 bases and J by 2 bases, 2 bases remained unmatched. This CDR3 is 16 amino acids long. The CDR3: CAISESSGGTYNEQFF. CDR3 in DNA: TGTGCCATCAGTGAGTCGAGCGGGGGGACCTACAATGAGCAGTTCTTC.

V is TRBV19 and J is TRBJ1-4, with D possibly matching TRBD1 (5 bases). Trimming removed 4 bases at V and 5 bases at J, with 17 bases between. The germline CDR1 and CDR2 sequences are LNHDA and SQIVND (reference sequence). There are 16 residues in the CDR3. The CDR3 DNA follows: TGTGCCAGTAGTACTACGCGACAGATCTCGAATGAAAAACTGTTTTTT. Translation: CASSTTRQISNEKLFF.

The chain links TRBV28 to TRBJ1-1; the match to TRBD1 covers 12 bases. The V gene end was trimmed by 6 bases and the J gene end by 10 bases; junction bases not matched to a gene: 12. Germline CDR1 and CDR2: MDHEN and SYDVKM. This CDR3 comprises 15 residues. CDR3 DNA sequence: TGTGCCAGCAGGGGGACAGGGGGCGCCAGTTTTGGAGCTTTCTTT. This encodes CASRGTGGASFGAFF.

The chain couples TRBV6-5 to TRBJ2-7; D is perhaps TRBD1 (6 bases). CDR3 size: 13 residues. Between the trimmed V and J ends, which lost 6 bases and 6 bases, there was a span of 15 bases. Germline-derived CDR1 and CDR2 are MNHEY and SVGAGI. CDR3 in amino acids: CASSLPGAGEQYF. CDR3 in DNA: TGTGCCAGCAGCCTACCAGGGGCCGGCGAGCAGTACTTC.

The chain employs TRBV11-3 and TRBJ2-2, with 9 bases lining up with TRBD1. CDR1 and CDR2 from the germline V gene are SGHNT and YENEEA. With 5 bases clipped from V and 2 bases from J, the junction kept 9 bases outside the gene matches. The CDR3 has 17 residues. The CDR3 is CASSPGWTGVNTGELFF. The DNA of the CDR3 is TGTGCCAGCAGCCCAGGGTGGACAGGGGTAAACACCGGGGAGCTGTTTTTT.